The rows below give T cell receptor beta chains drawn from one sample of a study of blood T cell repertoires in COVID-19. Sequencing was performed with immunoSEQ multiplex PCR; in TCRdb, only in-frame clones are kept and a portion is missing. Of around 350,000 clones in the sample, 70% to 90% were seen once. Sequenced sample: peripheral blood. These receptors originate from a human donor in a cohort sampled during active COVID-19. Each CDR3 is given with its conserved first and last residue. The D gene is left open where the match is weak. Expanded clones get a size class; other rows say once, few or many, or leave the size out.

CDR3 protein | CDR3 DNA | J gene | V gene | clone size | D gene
CASSLGTGQNGF | TGTGCCAGCAGCTTAGGTACGGGACAGAATGGCTTC | TRBJ2-7 | TRBV11-2 | NA | TRBD1
CASSSRTSGRTTDTQYF | TGTGCCAGCAGCTCGCGTACTAGCGGGAGGACCACAGATACGCAGTATTTT | TRBJ2-3 | TRBV5-4 | few | TRBD2
CASTTGQGVSPLHF | TGTGCCAGTACCACGGGACAGGGGGTTTCACCCCTCCACTTT | TRBJ1-6 | TRBV19 | NA | TRBD1
CASSHNSGTGVGSPLHF | TGTGCCAGTAGTCATAACTCCGGGACAGGGGTCGGCTCACCCCTCCACTTT | TRBJ1-6 | TRBV19 | NA | TRBD1
CASSLAGGYNEQFF | TGTGCCAGTTCCTTAGCGGGGGGGTACAATGAGCAGTTCTTC | TRBJ2-1 | TRBV6-5 | NA | TRBD2
CASKGGLARETQYF | TGTGCCAGCAAGGGGGGACTAGCGCGGGAGACCCAGTACTTC | TRBJ2-5 | TRBV2 | NA | TRBD2
CATSRDRTGRPQHF | TGTGCCACCAGCAGAGATCGAACGGGGAGGCCCCAGCATTTT | TRBJ1-5 | TRBV15 | NA | NA
CAWSPTRNNSPLHF | TGTGCCTGGAGCCCGACACGGAATAATTCACCCCTCCACTTT | TRBJ1-6 | TRBV30 | NA | NA
CASSLLGGSDTQYF | TGCGCCAGCAGCCTTCTCGGGGGGTCAGATACGCAGTATTTT | TRBJ2-3 | TRBV5-1 | once | TRBD2
CASSLGEGTYGYTF | TGTGCCAGCAGCTTGGGGGAGGGAACCTATGGCTACACCTTC | TRBJ1-2 | TRBV5-8 | NA | NA
CASSGSGGVWEQYF | TGTGCCAGCAGCGGAAGCGGGGGAGTTTGGGAGCAGTACTTC | TRBJ2-7 | TRBV5-6 | NA | TRBD2
CAWALGGMDGYTF | TGTGCCTGGGCCCTTGGGGGGATGGATGGCTACACCTTC | TRBJ1-2 | TRBV30 | NA | NA
CASLPRDRAGQPQHF | TGTGCCAGCCTCCCCCGGGACAGGGCCGGTCAGCCCCAGCATTTT | TRBJ1-5 | TRBV19 | NA | TRBD1
CASSSTTAGNTQYF | TGTGCCAGCAGCTCGACAACGGCGGGGAATACGCAGTATTTT | TRBJ2-3 | TRBV7-9 | NA | NA
CASRRRIRDRRYEQYF | TGTGCCAGCAGGCGGCGTATTCGGGACAGGCGGTACGAGCAGTACTTC | TRBJ2-7 | TRBV5-6 | NA | TRBD1
CASSQPRTGGTRETQYF | TGCGCCAGCAGCCAACCACGGACAGGGGGGACGCGGGAGACCCAGTACTTC | TRBJ2-5 | TRBV4-1 | NA | TRBD1
CASSDVDEGNQPQHF | TGTGCCAGCAGTGACGTTGACGAGGGAAATCAGCCCCAGCATTTT | TRBJ1-5 | TRBV6-1 | NA | NA
CASGLGAYEQYF | TGTGCCAGCGGGTTAGGGGCCTACGAGCAGTACTTC | TRBJ2-7 | TRBV6-5 | once | NA
CASSYEGGQETQYF | TGTGCCAGCAGTTATGAGGGGGGGCAAGAGACCCAGTACTTC | TRBJ2-5 | TRBV6-2/TRBV6-3 | once | NA
CSVAVGPGGTEAFF | TGCAGCGTTGCTGTTGGGCCGGGGGGCACTGAAGCTTTCTTT | TRBJ1-1 | TRBV29-1 | once | NA
CASSRDRGYQPQHF | TGTGCCAGCAGCCGGGACAGGGGTTATCAGCCCCAGCATTTT | TRBJ1-5 | TRBV2 | NA | TRBD1
CASSYLAGDGADTQYF | TGTGCCAGCAGTTACCTAGCGGGAGATGGTGCAGATACGCAGTATTTT | TRBJ2-3 | TRBV27 | NA | TRBD2
CASSPTFGGNEQYF | TGTGCCAGCAGCCCAACCTTCGGGGGGAACGAGCAGTACTTC | TRBJ2-7 | TRBV7-3 | once | TRBD2
CASGLNLGTSAGELFF | TGTGCCAGCGGCCTGAACTTAGGGACTAGCGCCGGGGAGCTGTTTTTT | TRBJ2-2 | TRBV9 | NA | TRBD2
CASSLASGTSGRDTQYF | TGTGCCAGCAGCTTGGCCTCCGGGACTAGCGGAAGAGATACGCAGTATTTT | TRBJ2-3 | TRBV5-4 | NA | TRBD2
CASSLAGLDKKLFF | TGTGCCAGCAGCCTGGCGGGCTTGGATAAAAAACTGTTTTTT | TRBJ1-4 | TRBV27 | NA | NA
CASRPTSGTYEQYF | TGTGCCAGCCGCCCGACTAGCGGTACCTACGAGCAGTACTTC | TRBJ2-7 | TRBV4-2 | NA | TRBD2
CASSDQGGATNEKLFF | TGTGCCAGCAGTGATCAAGGGGGCGCGACTAATGAAAAACTGTTTTTT | TRBJ1-4 | TRBV6-1 | NA | TRBD1
CASSQGAGDTYEQYF | TGCGCCAGCAGCCAAGGAGCAGGGGACACCTACGAGCAGTACTTC | TRBJ2-7 | TRBV4-1 | NA | NA
CASIATGAQGVSNQPQHF | TGTGCCAGCATCGCAACCGGCGCACAGGGGGTAAGCAATCAGCCCCAGCATTTT | TRBJ1-5 | TRBV28 | NA | TRBD1
CASSQNPLVEAGERYEQYF | TGTGCCAGCAGCCAAAACCCTCTCGTGGAGGCAGGGGAACGCTACGAGCAGTACTTC | TRBJ2-7 | TRBV27 | NA | NA
CASSLVRGLVRIDEQFF | TGTGCCAGCAGCTTAGTTCGCGGCCTAGTGAGAATCGATGAGCAGTTCTTC | TRBJ2-1 | TRBV11-3 | once | NA
CASRPGRLAGVKQYF | TGTGCCAGCAGGCCAGGAAGACTAGCGGGAGTTAAGCAGTACTTC | TRBJ2-7 | TRBV6-5 | NA | TRBD2
CASSLVGLAGEAGELFF | TGCGCCAGCAGCTTGGTAGGCCTAGCGGGAGAGGCCGGGGAGCTGTTTTTT | TRBJ2-2 | TRBV5-1 | NA | TRBD2
CASSQPRERGTDTQYF | TGTGCCAGCAGCCAACCGCGGGAGCGGGGCACAGATACGCAGTATTTT | TRBJ2-3 | TRBV5-4 | NA | TRBD2
CASSYKTGLQPQHF | TGTGCCAGCAGTTACAAGACAGGGCTTCAGCCCCAGCATTTT | TRBJ1-5 | TRBV6-5 | NA | TRBD1
CAWRELGTLGPTDTQYF | TGTGCCTGGAGGGAGCTTGGGACTCTCGGACCCACAGATACGCAGTATTTT | TRBJ2-3 | TRBV30 | NA | NA
CASSALGRDSHYGYTF | TGTGCCAGCAGTGCGTTGGGCAGGGACAGTCACTATGGCTACACCTTC | TRBJ1-2 | TRBV2 | NA | TRBD1
CSVGIETSGKAAYNEQFF | TGCAGCGTTGGCATCGAGACTAGCGGGAAAGCAGCCTACAATGAGCAGTTCTTC | TRBJ2-1 | TRBV29-1 | NA | TRBD2
CASSSQQGAYAVAGQYF | TGTGCCAGCAGTTCCCAACAGGGGGCTTACGCTGTGGCAGGGCAGTATTTT | TRBJ2-3 | TRBV6-2/TRBV6-3 | once | TRBD1
CASSGGGATEAFF | TGTGCCAGCTCCGGAGGGGGGGCCACTGAAGCTTTCTTT | TRBJ1-1 | TRBV18 | NA | NA
CASSTRTGGSYGYTF | TGTGCCAGCAGCACCCGGACAGGGGGGTCCTATGGCTACACCTTC | TRBJ1-2 | TRBV7-2 | once | TRBD1
CASSFGETGDEQYF | TGTGCCAGCAGTTTTGGAGAGACAGGGGACGAGCAGTACTTC | TRBJ2-7 | TRBV6-2/TRBV6-3 | NA | TRBD1
CAISGGLGDTQYF | TGTGCCATCAGCGGGGGACTGGGCGATACGCAGTATTTT | TRBJ2-3 | TRBV10-3 | NA | NA
CASSVESTDTQYF | TGTGCCAGCAGCGTCGAGAGCACAGATACGCAGTATTTT | TRBJ2-3 | TRBV9 | NA | NA
CASSPDRGAYEQYF | TGTGCCAGCTCACCTGACAGGGGGGCCTACGAGCAGTACTTC | TRBJ2-7 | TRBV18 | NA | TRBD1
CASSLSLAGPLGGDTQYF | TGCGCCAGCAGCTTGTCATTAGCGGGGCCTCTTGGTGGAGATACGCAGTATTTT | TRBJ2-3 | TRBV5-1 | NA | TRBD2
CASSAQGVTGNEQFF | TGCGCCAGCAGCGCCCAGGGGGTTACGGGCAATGAGCAGTTCTTC | TRBJ2-1 | TRBV5-1 | few | TRBD1
CASSYLPGLATSTDTQYF | TGTGCCAGCAGTTACCTCCCGGGACTAGCGACTAGCACAGATACGCAGTATTTT | TRBJ2-3 | TRBV6-2/TRBV6-3 | few | TRBD2
CASSFGEALRGGELFF | TGCGCCAGCAGCTTTGGGGAGGCTCTCCGGGGCGGGGAGCTGTTTTTT | TRBJ2-2 | TRBV5-1 | NA | NA
CASSYSQGNYGYTF | TGTGCCAGCAGTTACTCCCAGGGGAACTATGGCTACACCTTC | TRBJ1-2 | TRBV6-5 | NA | NA
CASSEVAGDAADTQYF | TGTGCCAGCAGTGAAGTAGCGGGAGATGCAGCAGATACGCAGTATTTT | TRBJ2-3 | TRBV6-4 | NA | TRBD2
CASSGPGQSNTGELFF | TGTGCCAGCAGCGGGCCGGGACAGTCAAACACCGGGGAGCTGTTTTTT | TRBJ2-2 | TRBV25-1 | few | TRBD1
CASSLDPTGPDEQFF | TGTGCCAGCAGCTTGGATCCTACAGGACCAGATGAGCAGTTCTTC | TRBJ2-1 | TRBV5-4 | NA | NA